Below, 10 T cell receptor beta chains from the same sample are listed, as sequenced in a study of blood T cell repertoires in COVID-19. This table comes from immunoSEQ multiplex PCR, and its TCRdb copy is limited to in-frame clones, with some not included. The sample lists a few hundred thousand clones, around nine tenths occurring once. The sequencing sample was made of PBMCs or T cells enriched from blood (not recorded which). Source of these receptors: a woman aged 45-59 years with acute COVID-19.

The V and J genes are TRBV6-5 and TRBJ2-7; 10 positions agree with TRBD1. CDR3 length equals 15 residues. From germline, CDR1 is MNHEY and CDR2 SVGAGI. Trimming at V came to 6 bases and at J to 0 bases, leaving 5 bases not matched to a gene. CDR3: CASSLTGGPSYEQYF. The CDR3 nucleotides are TGTGCCAGCAGCTTGACAGGGGGCCCCTCCTACGAGCAGTACTTC.

The V gene is TRBV12-2, the J gene TRBJ2-2; the DNA was not compared with TRBD1, the D call given in the table. TRBV12-2 is a documented pseudogene. The CDR3 extends over 15 amino acids. The CDR3 DNA is TGTGCAAGTCGCTTAGGACCAGGGTACGACGGGGAGCTGTTTTTT. Its translation: CASRLGPGYDGELFF.

The gene calls are TRBV18 and TRBJ2-2; D possibly corresponds to TRBD2 (5 bases). Per the germline V gene, CDR1 is KGHSH and CDR2 is LQKENI. The germline V and J ends were trimmed by 3 bases and 6 bases, with 5 bases remaining between them. CDR3 size: 12 residues. The CDR3 spells CASSPRAGELFF. DNA of the CDR3: TGTGCCAGCTCACCGCGGGCCGGGGAGCTGTTTTTT.

This chain joins TRBV10-3 and TRBJ2-7; 8 nucleotides agree with TRBD2. The CDR3 runs to 17 residues. Germline values: CDR1 ENHRY, CDR2 SYGVKD. The V segment lost 1 base and the J segment 6 bases; nucleotides outside the gene matches: 14. The DNA of the CDR3 is TGTGCCATCAGTGAGTTCAGAGGTAGCGGGGAAAGCGCCGAGCAGTACTTC. Amino acid sequence: CAISEFRGSGESAEQYF.

The rearrangement joins TRBV19 to TRBJ1-1, with 10 nucleotides matching TRBD1. The CDR3 is 15 residues long. Germline V lookup: CDR1 LNHDA, CDR2 SQIVND (reference sequence). Germline trimming cut 6 bases from V and 1 base from J; bases unmatched to any gene: 5. In DNA form, the CDR3 reads TGTGCCAGTAGGGTCAGGGACAGGGGGAACACTGAAGCTTTCTTT. Residues: CASRVRDRGNTEAFF.

V usage is TRBV15 and J usage is TRBJ1-2; 7 nucleotides agree with TRBD1. Losses at the gene ends were 5 bases for V and 4 bases for J; bases not matched to a gene: 10. CDR3 length: 15 amino acids. Germline CDR1 reads LNHNV; CDR2 reads YYDKDF (reference sequence). CDR3 amino acids: CATSGRTGLPYGYTF. Written as DNA, the CDR3 is TGTGCCACCAGCGGCCGGACAGGCCTGCCCTATGGCTACACCTTC. The full variable domain, completed using reference TRBV15 and TRBJ1-2, is DAMVIQNPRYQVTQFGKPVTLSCSQTLNHNVMYWYQQKSSQAPKLLFHYYDKDFNNEADTPDNFQSRRPNTSFCFLDIRSPGLGDTAMYLCATSGRTGLPYGYTFGSGTRLTVV.

V usage is TRBV5-1 and J usage is TRBJ1-3; D gene unclear. The ends were cut back, 4 bases at V and 4 bases at J, with 6 bases in the middle. CDR1 SGHRS and CDR2 YFSETQ come from the germline V gene. This CDR3 comprises 12 residues. The chain's CDR3 is CASSSPGNTIYF. The CDR3 nucleotides are TGCGCCAGCAGCAGCCCGGGAAACACCATATATTTT.

V usage is TRBV7-9 and J usage is TRBJ1-5; 7 nucleotides line up with TRBD1. From germline, CDR1 is SEHNR and CDR2 FQNEAQ (reference sequence). The CDR3 consists of 16 residues. The junction had 9 bases not matched to a gene; V was cut back by 4 bases and J by 3 bases. In DNA form, the CDR3 reads TGTGCCAGCAGCTCAGGGGGTACAGGTTTCAATCAGCCCCAGCATTTT. Its translation is CASSSGGTGFNQPQHF.

This clone appeared a few times. The J gene is TRBJ1-2, the V gene TRBV6-5, with D possibly being TRBD1 (5 bases). The CDR3 runs to 13 residues. Germline V CDR1 and CDR2: MNHEY, SVGAGI. V gave up 7 bases and J gave up 4 bases, with 13 bases separating them. The CDR3 region is CASTPGGSYGYTF. CDR3 in DNA: TGTGCCAGCACCCCGGGGGGTTCCTATGGCTACACCTTC.

The rearrangement links TRBV16 to TRBJ2-5; a weak D match, TRBD1 (6 bases). Trimming cost V 6 bases and J 2 bases, with 16 bases left between them. The length of the CDR3 is 15 residues. Looked up from germline, CDR1 is KGHSY and CDR2 is FQNENV. The CDR3 DNA follows: TGTGCCAGCAGTCCCGGACAGAGCCCTCAAGAGACCCAGTACTTC. Its protein is CASSPGQSPQETQYF. The variable domain in full, with the rest retrieved from reference TRBV16 and TRBJ2-5, is GEEVAQTPKHLVRGEGQKAKLYCAPIKGHSYVFWYQQVLKNEFKFLISFQNENVFDETGMPKERFSAKCLPNSPCSLEIQATKLEDSAVYFCASSPGQSPQETQYFGPGTRLLVL.